This is a list of T cell receptor beta chains from one sample in a study of T cell changes during pregnancy in multiple sclerosis. TCRdb's table, derived via immunoSEQ multiplex PCR, lists solely in-frame clones and lacks some. Of roughly 45,000 clones in the sample, approximately 87% were seen once. The source material was peripheral blood, sampled in the second trimester of pregnancy. Receptors were obtained from a female donor in good health, enrolled as a control in a pregnancy study. The CDR3 runs from the conserved cysteine through the conserved F or W. The D gene is left open where the match is weak. Clone sizes are given selectively: once, few, many, or a class where the clone is expanded.

d_call	v_call	clone_size	j_call	cdr3_length	cdr3_aa	cdr3_nt
NA	TRBV25-1	NA	TRBJ2-7	14	CASSDPGPSYEQYF	TGTGCCAGCAGTGACCCAGGTCCCTCCTACGAGCAGTACTTC
NA	TRBV5-1	NA	TRBJ1-1	13	CASSYGGSTEAFF	TGCGCCAGCAGCTACGGAGGGAGCACTGAAGCTTTCTTT
TRBD1	TRBV5-1	NA	TRBJ1-2	13	CASSLATDTGTAF	TGCGCCAGCAGCTTGGCGACCGATACCGGGACAGCCTTC
TRBD2	TRBV16	NA	TRBJ2-1	21	CASSPLLLAGVGPVSHNEQFF	TGTGCCAGCAGTCCGTTACTTCTCGCGGGAGTGGGGCCTGTAAGCCACAATGAGCAGTTCTTC
TRBD2	TRBV29-1	NA	TRBJ2-1	15	CSVVRVGLAYNEQFF	TGCAGCGTTGTAAGGGTTGGACTAGCGTACAATGAGCAGTTCTTC
TRBD2	TRBV5-4	NA	TRBJ2-7	14	CASSPREGTYEQYF	TGTGCCAGCAGCCCGCGGGAGGGAACCTACGAGCAGTACTTC
NA	TRBV6-5	once	TRBJ2-7	14	CASSYSRGTYEQYF	TGTGCCAGCAGTTACTCCAGGGGCACCTACGAGCAGTACTTC
NA	TRBV6-5	NA	TRBJ2-2	16	CASSSPSSGNTGELFF	TGTGCCAGCAGTTCCCCTAGTAGCGGGAACACCGGGGAGCTGTTTTTT
TRBD2	TRBV5-6	NA	TRBJ2-1	15	CASSLGLAGGNEQFF	TGTGCCAGCAGCTTGGGACTAGCGGGAGGGAATGAGCAGTTCTTC
TRBD2	TRBV5-1	NA	TRBJ2-2	17	CASSLGRTSGNTGELFF	TGCGCCAGCAGCTTGGGGAGGACTAGCGGAAACACCGGGGAGCTGTTTTTT
NA	TRBV29-1	NA	TRBJ2-7	11	CSVVGRTEQYF	TGCAGCGTCGTCGGGAGAACCGAGCAGTACTTC
NA	TRBV7-2	NA	TRBJ2-2	16	CASSLVGGANTGELFF	TGTGCCAGCAGCTTAGTGGGCGGGGCGAACACCGGGGAGCTGTTTTTT
TRBD2	TRBV29-1	once	TRBJ2-1	17	CSVEDPHALATYNEQFF	TGCAGCGTTGAAGACCCCCACGCACTAGCGACCTACAATGAGCAGTTCTTC
NA	TRBV5-1	NA	TRBJ2-1	12	CASRTANNEQFF	TGCGCCAGCCGGACAGCGAACAATGAGCAGTTCTTC
TRBD1	TRBV5-4	NA	TRBJ1-1	14	CASSLADRGTEAFF	TGTGCCAGCAGCTTGGCGGACAGGGGGACTGAAGCTTTCTTT
TRBD1	TRBV2	NA	TRBJ1-1	15	CARAGGAPMNTEAFF	TGTGCCAGGGCAGGGGGCGCCCCCATGAACACTGAAGCTTTCTTT
TRBD1	TRBV6-1	few	TRBJ1-1	19	CASSEAWDRGRIRNTEAFF	TGTGCCAGCAGTGAAGCCTGGGACAGGGGGCGCATTAGGAACACTGAAGCTTTCTTT
NA	TRBV11-2	NA	TRBJ1-6	14	CASSLAGNNSPLHF	TGTGCCAGCAGCTTAGCCGGGAACAATTCACCCCTCCACTTT
NA	TRBV5-5	NA	TRBJ2-1	15	CASSLRGGPYNEQFF	TGTGCCAGCAGCTTGAGGGGGGGCCCGTACAATGAGCAGTTCTTC
NA	TRBV11-2	NA	TRBJ2-7	15	CASSSVAGPIPEQYF	TGTGCCAGCAGCTCCGTGGCAGGGCCGATTCCCGAGCAGTACTTC
NA	TRBV30	NA	TRBJ1-4	12	CAWTFQNEKLFF	TGTGCCTGGACCTTTCAGAATGAAAAACTGTTTTTT
TRBD1	TRBV5-1	NA	TRBJ2-7	15	CASSLIGTGGYEQYF	TGCGCCAGCAGCTTGATTGGGACAGGGGGCTACGAGCAGTACTTC